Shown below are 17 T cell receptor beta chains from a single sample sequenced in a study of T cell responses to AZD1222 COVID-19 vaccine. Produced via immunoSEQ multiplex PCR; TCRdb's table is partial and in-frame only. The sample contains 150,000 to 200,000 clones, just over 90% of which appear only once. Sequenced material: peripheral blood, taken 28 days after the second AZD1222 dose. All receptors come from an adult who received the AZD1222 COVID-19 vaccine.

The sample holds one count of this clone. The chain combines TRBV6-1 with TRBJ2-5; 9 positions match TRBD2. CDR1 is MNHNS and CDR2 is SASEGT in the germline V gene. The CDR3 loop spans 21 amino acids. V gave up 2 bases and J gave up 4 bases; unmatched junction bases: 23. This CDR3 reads CASSETGSARGGPPRVETQYF. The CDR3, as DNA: TGTGCCAGCAGTGAAACGGGCAGTGCGCGGGGGGGGCCACCTCGCGTAGAGACCCAGTACTTC.

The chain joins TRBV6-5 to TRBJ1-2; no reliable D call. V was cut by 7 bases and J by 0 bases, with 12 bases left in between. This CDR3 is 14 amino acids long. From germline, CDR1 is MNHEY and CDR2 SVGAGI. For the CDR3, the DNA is TGTGCCAGCACTACAGCGGCCTCTAACTATGGCTACACCTTC. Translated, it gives CASTTAASNYGYTF.

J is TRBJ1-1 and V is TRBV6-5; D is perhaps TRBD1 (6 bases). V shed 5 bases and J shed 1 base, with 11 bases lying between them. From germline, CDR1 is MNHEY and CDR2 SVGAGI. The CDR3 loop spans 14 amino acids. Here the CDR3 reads CASSRARGNTEAFF. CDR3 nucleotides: TGTGCCAGCAGTAGGGCCAGGGGGAACACTGAAGCTTTCTTT.

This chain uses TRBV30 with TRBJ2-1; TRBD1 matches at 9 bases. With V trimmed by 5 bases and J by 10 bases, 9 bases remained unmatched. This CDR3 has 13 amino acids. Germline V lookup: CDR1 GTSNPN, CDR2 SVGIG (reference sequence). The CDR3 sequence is CAWLGTGSREQFF. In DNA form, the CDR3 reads TGTGCCTGGCTCGGGACAGGGAGCAGAGAGCAGTTCTTC.

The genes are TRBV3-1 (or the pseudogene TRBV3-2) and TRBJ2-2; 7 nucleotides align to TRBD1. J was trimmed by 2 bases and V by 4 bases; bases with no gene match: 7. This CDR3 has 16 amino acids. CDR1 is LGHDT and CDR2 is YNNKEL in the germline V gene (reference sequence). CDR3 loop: CASSPWDSGNTGELFF. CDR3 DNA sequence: TGTGCCAGCAGCCCATGGGACAGCGGAAACACCGGGGAGCTGTTTTTT.

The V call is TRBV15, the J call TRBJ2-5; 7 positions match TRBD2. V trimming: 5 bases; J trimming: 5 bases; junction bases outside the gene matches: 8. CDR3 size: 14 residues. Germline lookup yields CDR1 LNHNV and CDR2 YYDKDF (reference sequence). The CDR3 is CATSGTMKMETQYF. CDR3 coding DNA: TGTGCCACCAGCGGGACTATGAAGATGGAGACCCAGTACTTC.

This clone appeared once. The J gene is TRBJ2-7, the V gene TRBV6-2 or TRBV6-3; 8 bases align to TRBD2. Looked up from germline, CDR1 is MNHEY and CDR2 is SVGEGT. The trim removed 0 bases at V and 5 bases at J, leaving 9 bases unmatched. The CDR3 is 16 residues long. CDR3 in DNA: TGTGCCAGCAGTTACTCCGTGACGGGAGGGAAGAACGAGCAGTACTTC. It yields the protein CASSYSVTGGKNEQYF.

CDR3 DNA sequence: TGTGCCTGGAGTTTCAGGGAAACTGAAGCTTTCTTT. As protein: CAWSFRETEAFF. The gene calls are TRBV30 and TRBJ1-1; the D gene is possibly TRBD1 (5 bases). This CDR3 is 12 amino acids long. Trimming pared 2 bases from V and 5 bases from J, leaving 9 bases between. Germline lookup yields CDR1 GTSNPN and CDR2 SVGIG (reference sequence).

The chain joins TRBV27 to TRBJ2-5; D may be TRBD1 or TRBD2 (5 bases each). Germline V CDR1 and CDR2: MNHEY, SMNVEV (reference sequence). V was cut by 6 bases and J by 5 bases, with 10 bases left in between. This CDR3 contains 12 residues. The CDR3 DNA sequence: TGTGCCAGCAGGAGGGGTCGGGAGACCCAGTACTTC. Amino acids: CASRRGRETQYF.

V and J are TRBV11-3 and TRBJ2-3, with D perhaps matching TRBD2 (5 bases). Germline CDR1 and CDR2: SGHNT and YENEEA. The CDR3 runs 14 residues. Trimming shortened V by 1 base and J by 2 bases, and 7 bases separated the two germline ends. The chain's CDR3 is CASSLGGPTDTQYF. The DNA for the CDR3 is TGTGCCAGCAGCTTAGGCGGGCCCACAGATACGCAGTATTTT.

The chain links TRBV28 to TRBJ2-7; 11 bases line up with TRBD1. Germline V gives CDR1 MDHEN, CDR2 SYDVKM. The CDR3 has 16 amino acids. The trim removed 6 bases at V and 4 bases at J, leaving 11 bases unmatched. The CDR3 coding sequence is TGTGCCAGCAGCCGCGGGGGAGGGACAGGGGGATACGAGCAGTACTTC. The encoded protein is CASSRGGGTGGYEQYF.

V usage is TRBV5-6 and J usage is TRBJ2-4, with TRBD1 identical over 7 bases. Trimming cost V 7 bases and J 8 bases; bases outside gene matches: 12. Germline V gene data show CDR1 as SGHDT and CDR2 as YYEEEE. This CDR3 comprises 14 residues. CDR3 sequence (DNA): TGTGCCAGCGCGCACTTCGACAGGGCGGACATTCAGTACTTC. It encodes CASAHFDRADIQYF.

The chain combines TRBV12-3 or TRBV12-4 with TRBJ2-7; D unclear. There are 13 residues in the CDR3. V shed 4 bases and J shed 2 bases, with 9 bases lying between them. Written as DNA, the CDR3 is TGTGCCAGCAGTTGGTCTATAGCCTACGAGCAGTACTTC. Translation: CASSWSIAYEQYF.

CDR3 nucleotides: TGTGCCAGCAGTGAAGCCTTCGGGGGATACTACAATGAGCAGTTCTTC. Encoded protein: CASSEAFGGYYNEQFF. J is TRBJ2-1 and V is TRBV6-1; D possibly corresponds to TRBD2 (6 bases). Germline lookup yields CDR1 MNHNS and CDR2 SASEGT. Trimming left V 0 bases short and J 3 bases short, with 12 bases between. The CDR3 totals 16 residues.

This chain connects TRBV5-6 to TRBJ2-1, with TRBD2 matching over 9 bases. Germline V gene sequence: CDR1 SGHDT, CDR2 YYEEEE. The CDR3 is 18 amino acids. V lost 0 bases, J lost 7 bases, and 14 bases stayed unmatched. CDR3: CASSLVGAGGPNGNEQFF. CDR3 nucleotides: TGTGCCAGCAGCTTGGTCGGGGCGGGAGGGCCAAATGGGAATGAGCAGTTCTTC.

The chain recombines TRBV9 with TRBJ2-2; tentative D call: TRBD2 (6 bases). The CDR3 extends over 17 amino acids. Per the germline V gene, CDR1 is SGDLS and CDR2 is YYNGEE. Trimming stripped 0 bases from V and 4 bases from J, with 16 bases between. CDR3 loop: CASSVGNLRGPTGELFF. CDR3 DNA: TGTGCCAGCAGCGTAGGAAACCTGCGGGGACCCACCGGGGAGCTGTTTTTT.

Written as DNA, the CDR3 is TGTGCCAGTACCTCTAACCGGGCCATGAACACTGAAGCTTTCTTT. It translates to CASTSNRAMNTEAFF. This chain uses TRBV19 with TRBJ1-1; D is undetermined. Germline V gene lookup returns CDR1 LNHDA and CDR2 SQIVND (reference sequence). V was trimmed by 7 bases and J by 0 bases, leaving 15 bases between them. The CDR3 is 15 amino acids.